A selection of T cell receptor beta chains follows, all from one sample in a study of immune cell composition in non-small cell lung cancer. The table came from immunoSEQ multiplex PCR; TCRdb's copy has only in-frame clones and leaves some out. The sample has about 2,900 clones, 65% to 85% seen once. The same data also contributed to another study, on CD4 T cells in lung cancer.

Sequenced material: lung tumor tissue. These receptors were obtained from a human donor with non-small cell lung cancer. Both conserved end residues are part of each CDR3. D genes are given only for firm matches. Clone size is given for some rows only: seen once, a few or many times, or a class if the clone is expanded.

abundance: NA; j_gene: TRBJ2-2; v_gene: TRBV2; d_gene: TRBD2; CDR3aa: CASSYGGSYGELFF; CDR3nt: TGTGCCAGCAGTTACGGCGGGAGCTACGGGGAGCTGTTTTTT
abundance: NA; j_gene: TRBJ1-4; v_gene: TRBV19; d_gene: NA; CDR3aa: CASSITSRGGVVF; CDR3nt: TGTGCCAGTAGTATTACCTCCAGGGGAGGGGTAGTTTTT
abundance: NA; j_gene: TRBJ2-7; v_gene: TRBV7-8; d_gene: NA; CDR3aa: CASSRGSFIYEQYF; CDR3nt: TGTGCCAGCAGCCGGGGGTCTTTTATCTACGAGCAGTACTTC
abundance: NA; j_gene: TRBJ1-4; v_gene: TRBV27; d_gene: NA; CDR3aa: CASRPQGTGKLFF; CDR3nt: TGTGCCAGCAGACCTCAGGGGACGGGGAAACTGTTTTTT
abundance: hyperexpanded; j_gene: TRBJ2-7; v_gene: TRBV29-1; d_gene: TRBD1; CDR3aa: CSVESGPGGAQYF; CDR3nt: TGCAGCGTTGAAAGCGGGCCAGGGGGCGCGCAGTACTTC
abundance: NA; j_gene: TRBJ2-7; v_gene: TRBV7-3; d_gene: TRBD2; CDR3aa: CASSSSGTSVSEQYF; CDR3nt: TGTGCCAGCAGCTCCTCCGGGACTAGCGTGAGCGAGCAGTACTTC
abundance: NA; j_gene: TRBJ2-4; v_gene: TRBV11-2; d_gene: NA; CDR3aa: CASSLGHPTKNIQYF; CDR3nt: TGTGCCAGCAGCTTAGGACACCCAACCAAAAACATTCAGTACTTC
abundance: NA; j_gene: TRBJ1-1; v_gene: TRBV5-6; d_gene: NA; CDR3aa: CASSFEATEAFF; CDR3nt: TGTGCCAGCAGCTTCGAGGCGACTGAAGCTTTCTTT
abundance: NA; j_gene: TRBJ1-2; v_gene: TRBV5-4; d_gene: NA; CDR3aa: CASSRRDRLNYGYTF; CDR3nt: TGTGCCAGCAGCAGGCGGGACCGGTTAAACTATGGCTACACCTTC
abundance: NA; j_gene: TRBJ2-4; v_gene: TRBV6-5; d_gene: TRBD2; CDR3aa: CASSYSTGGRNIQYF; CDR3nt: TGTGCCAGCAGTTACTCCACGGGAGGTAGGAACATTCAGTACTTC
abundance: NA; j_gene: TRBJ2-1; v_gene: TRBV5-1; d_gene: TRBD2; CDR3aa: CASSLTTSGSNEQFF; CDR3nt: TGCGCCAGCAGCTTAACGACTAGCGGGAGCAATGAGCAGTTCTTC
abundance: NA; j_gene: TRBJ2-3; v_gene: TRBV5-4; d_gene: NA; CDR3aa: CASSLTRGSTDTQYF; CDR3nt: TGTGCCAGCAGCTTGACCAGGGGTAGCACAGATACGCAGTATTTT
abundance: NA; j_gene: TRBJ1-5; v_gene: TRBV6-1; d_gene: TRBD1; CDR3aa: CASRDRGQQPQHF; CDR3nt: TGTGCCAGCAGGGACAGGGGGCAACAGCCCCAGCATTTT
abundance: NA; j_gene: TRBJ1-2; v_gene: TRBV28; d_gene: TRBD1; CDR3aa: CASRDRGYGYTF; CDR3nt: TGTGCCAGCAGGGACAGGGGCTATGGCTACACCTTC
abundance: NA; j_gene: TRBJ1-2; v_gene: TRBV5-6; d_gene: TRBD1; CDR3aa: CASSSGQGRLNYGYTF; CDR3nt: TGTGCCAGCAGCTCTGGACAGGGGAGGCTTAACTATGGCTACACCTTC
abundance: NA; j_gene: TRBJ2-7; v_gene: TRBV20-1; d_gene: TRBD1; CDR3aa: CSARQGYEQYF; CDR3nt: TGCAGTGCTCGACAGGGTTACGAGCAGTACTTC
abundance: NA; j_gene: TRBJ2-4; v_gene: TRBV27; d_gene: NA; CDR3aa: CASSLNGVNKNIQYF; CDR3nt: TGTGCCAGCAGTTTAAACGGGGTTAACAAAAACATTCAGTACTTC
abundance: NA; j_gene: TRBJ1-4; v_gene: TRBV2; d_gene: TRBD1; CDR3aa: CATGTGVEKLFF; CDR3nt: TGTGCCACCGGGACAGGGGTCGAAAAACTGTTTTTT
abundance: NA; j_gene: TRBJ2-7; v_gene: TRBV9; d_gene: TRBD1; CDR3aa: CASSTTDRDEQYF; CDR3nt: TGTGCCAGCAGCACCACAGACAGGGACGAGCAGTACTTC
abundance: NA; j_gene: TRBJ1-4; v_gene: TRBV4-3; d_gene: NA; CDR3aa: CASSQEGGRGTDEKLFF; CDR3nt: TGCGCCAGCAGCCAAGAAGGGGGAAGAGGGACGGATGAAAAACTGTTTTTT
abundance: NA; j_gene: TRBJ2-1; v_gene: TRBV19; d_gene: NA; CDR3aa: CASSPGARETYYNEQFF; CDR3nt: TGTGCCAGTAGTCCCGGTGCCCGGGAGACATATTACAATGAGCAGTTCTTC
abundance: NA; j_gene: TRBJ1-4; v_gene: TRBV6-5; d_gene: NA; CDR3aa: CASSHGRGDEKLFF; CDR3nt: TGTGCCAGCAGTCACGGGCGGGGCGACGAAAAACTGTTTTTT
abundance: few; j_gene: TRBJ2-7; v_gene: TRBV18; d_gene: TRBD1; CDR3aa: CASSRGTGSSYEQYF; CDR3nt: TGTGCCAGCTCACGGGGGACAGGCAGCTCCTACGAGCAGTACTTC
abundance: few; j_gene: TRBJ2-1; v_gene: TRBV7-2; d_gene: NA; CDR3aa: CASSSSDYNEQFF; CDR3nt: TGTGCCAGCAGCAGTAGCGACTACAATGAGCAGTTCTTC
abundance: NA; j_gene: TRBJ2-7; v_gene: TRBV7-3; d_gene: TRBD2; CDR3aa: CASSLLAGEFYEQYF; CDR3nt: TGTGCCAGCAGCTTACTAGCGGGAGAGTTCTACGAGCAGTACTTC
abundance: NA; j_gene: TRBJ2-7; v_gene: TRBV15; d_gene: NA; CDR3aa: CATSRGRVVNEQYF; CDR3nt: TGTGCCACCAGCAGAGGCAGGGTGGTCAACGAGCAGTACTTC
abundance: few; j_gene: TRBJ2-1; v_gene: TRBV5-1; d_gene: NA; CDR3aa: CASSFTDAPTGEQFF; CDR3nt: TGCGCCAGCAGCTTTACCGACGCCCCGACGGGTGAGCAGTTCTTC
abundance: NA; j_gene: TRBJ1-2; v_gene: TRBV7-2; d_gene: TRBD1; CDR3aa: CASSPDRGPYGYTF; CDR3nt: TGTGCCAGCAGCCCAGACAGGGGCCCTTATGGCTACACCTTC
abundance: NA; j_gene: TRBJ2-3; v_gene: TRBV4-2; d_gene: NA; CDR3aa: CASSQASRGSEDTQYF; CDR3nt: TGTGCCAGCAGCCAAGCGTCTAGGGGGAGTGAGGATACGCAGTATTTT
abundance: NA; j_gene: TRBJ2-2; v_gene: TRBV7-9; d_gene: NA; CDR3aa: CASSFEGTGELFF; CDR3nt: TGTGCCAGCAGCTTCGAGGGCACCGGGGAGCTGTTTTTT
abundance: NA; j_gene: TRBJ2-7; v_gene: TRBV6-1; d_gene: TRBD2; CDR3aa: CASSAGRGGGRNEQYF; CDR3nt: TGTGCCAGCAGTGCGGGCCGCGGGGGGGGCCGAAACGAGCAGTACTTC
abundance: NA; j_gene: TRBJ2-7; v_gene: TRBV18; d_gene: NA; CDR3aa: CASSPTGFVYEQYF; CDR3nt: TGTGCCAGCTCACCAACAGGGTTTGTATACGAGCAGTACTTC
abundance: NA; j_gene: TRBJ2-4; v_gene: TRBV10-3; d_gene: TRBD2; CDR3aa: CAISESWGLADKNIQYF; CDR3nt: TGTGCCATCAGTGAGTCGTGGGGACTAGCGGATAAAAACATTCAGTACTTC
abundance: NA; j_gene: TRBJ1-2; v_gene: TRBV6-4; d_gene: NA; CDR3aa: CASSEAGGYGYTF; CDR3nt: TGTGCCAGCAGTGAGGCGGGGGGCTATGGCTACACCTTC
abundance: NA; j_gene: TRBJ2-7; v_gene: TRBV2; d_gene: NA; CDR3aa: CASSALYEQYF; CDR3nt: TGTGCCAGCAGTGCCCTCTACGAGCAGTACTTC
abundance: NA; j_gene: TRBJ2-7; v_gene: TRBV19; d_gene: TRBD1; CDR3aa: CASSAGQDYEQYF; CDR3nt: TGTGCCAGTAGTGCGGGACAGGACTACGAGCAGTACTTC
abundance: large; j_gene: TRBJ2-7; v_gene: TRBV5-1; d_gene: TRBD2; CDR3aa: CASSLAAGGTEQYF; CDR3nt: TGCGCCAGCAGCTTGGCCGCGGGGGGTACCGAGCAGTACTTC
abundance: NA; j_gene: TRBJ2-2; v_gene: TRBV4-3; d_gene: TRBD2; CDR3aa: CASSPREGGSGELFF; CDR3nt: TGCGCCAGCAGCCCGCGGGAGGGGGGCAGCGGGGAGCTGTTTTTT
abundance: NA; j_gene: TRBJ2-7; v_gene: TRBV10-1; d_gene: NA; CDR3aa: CASSELGHPSSYEQYF; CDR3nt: TGCGCCAGCAGTGAGTTAGGACATCCAAGCTCCTACGAGCAGTACTTC
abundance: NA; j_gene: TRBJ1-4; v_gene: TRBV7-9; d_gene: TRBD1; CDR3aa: CASERVMDRQGEKLFF; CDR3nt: TGTGCCAGCGAGAGGGTAATGGACAGGCAGGGAGAAAAACTGTTTTTT
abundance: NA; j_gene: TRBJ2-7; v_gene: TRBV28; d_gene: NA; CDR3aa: CASNSDLQGPEQYF; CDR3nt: TGTGCCAGCAACTCCGACCTACAGGGCCCCGAGCAGTACTTC
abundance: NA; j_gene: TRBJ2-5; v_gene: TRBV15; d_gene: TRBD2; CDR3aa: CATSRPGGQETQYF; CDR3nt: TGTGCCACCAGCAGACCGGGGGGCCAAGAGACCCAGTACTTC
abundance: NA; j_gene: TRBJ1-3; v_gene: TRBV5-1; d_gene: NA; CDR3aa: CASSRGGFSGNTIYF; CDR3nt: TGCGCCAGCAGCCGCGGGGGTTTCTCTGGAAACACCATATATTTT
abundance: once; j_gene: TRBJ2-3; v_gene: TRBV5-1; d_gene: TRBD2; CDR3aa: CASNLGGLSTDTQYF; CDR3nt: TGCGCCAGCAACTTGGGGGGACTAAGCACAGATACGCAGTATTTT
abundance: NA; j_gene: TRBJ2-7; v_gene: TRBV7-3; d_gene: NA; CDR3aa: CASSLTSGYEQYF; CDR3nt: TGTGCCAGCAGCTTAACGTCCGGCTACGAGCAGTACTTC
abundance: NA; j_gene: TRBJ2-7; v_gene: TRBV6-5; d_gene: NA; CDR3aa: CASSYGLGEAYEQYF; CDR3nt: TGTGCCAGCAGTTACGGATTAGGCGAGGCCTACGAGCAGTACTTC
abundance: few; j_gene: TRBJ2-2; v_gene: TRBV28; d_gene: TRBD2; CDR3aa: CASSSLRLLAGQNTGELFF; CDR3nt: TGTGCCAGCAGTTCCCTTCGTCTGCTAGCGGGGCAGAACACCGGGGAGCTGTTTTTT
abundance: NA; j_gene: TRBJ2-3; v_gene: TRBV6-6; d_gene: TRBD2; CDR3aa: CASRRGDITDTQYF; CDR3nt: TGTGCCAGCAGGCGGGGGGACATCACAGATACGCAGTATTTT
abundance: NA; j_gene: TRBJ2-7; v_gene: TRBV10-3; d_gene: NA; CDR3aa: CAIGQGGYEQYF; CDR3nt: TGTGCCATCGGGCAGGGGGGCTACGAGCAGTACTTC
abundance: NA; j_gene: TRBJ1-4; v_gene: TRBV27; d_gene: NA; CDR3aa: CASSWTEGEKLFF; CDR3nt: TGTGCCAGCAGTTGGACAGAGGGTGAAAAACTGTTTTTT
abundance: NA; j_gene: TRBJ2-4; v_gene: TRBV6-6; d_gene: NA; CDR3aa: CASTGGAKNIQYF; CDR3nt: TGTGCCAGCACGGGTGGGGCCAAAAACATTCAGTACTTC
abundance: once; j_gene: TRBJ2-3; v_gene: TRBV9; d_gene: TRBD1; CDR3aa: CASSVEGQGLSTDTQYF; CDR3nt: TGTGCCAGCAGCGTAGAGGGACAGGGACTCAGCACAGATACGCAGTATTTT
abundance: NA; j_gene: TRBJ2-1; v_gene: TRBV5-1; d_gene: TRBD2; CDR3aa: CASSSATSGSYNEQFF; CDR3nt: TGCGCCAGCAGCTCAGCGACTAGCGGCTCCTACAATGAGCAGTTCTTC
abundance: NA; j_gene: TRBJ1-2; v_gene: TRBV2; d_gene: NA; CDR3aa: CASSVGRAGGYTF; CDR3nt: TGTGCCAGCAGTGTGGGGAGGGCGGGAGGCTACACCTTC
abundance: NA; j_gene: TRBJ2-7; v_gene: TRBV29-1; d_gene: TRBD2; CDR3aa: CSVEDPGGSSYEQYF; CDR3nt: TGCAGCGTTGAAGATCCGGGGGGTAGCTCCTACGAGCAGTACTTC
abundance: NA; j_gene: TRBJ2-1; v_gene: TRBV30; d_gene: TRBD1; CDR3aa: CAWTRWDRGNNEQFF; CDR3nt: TGTGCCTGGACCCGGTGGGACAGGGGAAACAATGAGCAGTTCTTC